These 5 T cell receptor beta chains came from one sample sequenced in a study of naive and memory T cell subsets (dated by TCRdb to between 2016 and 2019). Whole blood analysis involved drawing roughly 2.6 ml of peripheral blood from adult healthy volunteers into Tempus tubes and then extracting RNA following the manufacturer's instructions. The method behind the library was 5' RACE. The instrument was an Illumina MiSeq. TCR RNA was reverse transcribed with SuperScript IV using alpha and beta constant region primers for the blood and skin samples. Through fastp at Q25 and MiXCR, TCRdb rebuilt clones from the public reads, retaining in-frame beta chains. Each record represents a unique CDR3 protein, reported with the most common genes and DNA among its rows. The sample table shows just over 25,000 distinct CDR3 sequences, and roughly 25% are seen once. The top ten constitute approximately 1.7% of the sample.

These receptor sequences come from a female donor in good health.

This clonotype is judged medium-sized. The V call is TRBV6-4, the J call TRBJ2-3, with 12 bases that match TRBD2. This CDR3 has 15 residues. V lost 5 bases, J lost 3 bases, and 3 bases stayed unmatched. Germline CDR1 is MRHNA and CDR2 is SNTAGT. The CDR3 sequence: CASSPSGGGTDTQYF. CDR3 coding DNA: TGTGCCAGCAGTCCTAGCGGGGGGGGAACAGATACGCAGTATTTT.

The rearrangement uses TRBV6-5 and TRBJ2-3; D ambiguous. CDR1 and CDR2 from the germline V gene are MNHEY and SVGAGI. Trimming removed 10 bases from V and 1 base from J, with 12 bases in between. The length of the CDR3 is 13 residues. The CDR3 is CATFAEGTDTQYF. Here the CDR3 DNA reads TGTGCCACGTTCGCCGAGGGCACAGATACGCAGTATTTT.

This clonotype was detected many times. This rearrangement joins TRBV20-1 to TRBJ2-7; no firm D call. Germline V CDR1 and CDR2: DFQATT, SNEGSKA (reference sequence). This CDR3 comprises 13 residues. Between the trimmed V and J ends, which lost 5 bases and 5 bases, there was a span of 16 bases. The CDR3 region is CSAPTSTGHEQYF. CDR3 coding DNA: TGCAGTGCTCCCACTTCGACGGGCCACGAGCAGTACTTC.

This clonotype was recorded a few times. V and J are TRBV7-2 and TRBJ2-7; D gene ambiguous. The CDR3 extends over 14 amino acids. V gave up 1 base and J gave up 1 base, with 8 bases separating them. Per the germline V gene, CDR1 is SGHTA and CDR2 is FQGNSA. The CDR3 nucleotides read TGTGCCAGCAGCTTAGAGTGGAGTTCCTACGAGCAGTACTTC. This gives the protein CASSLEWSSYEQYF.

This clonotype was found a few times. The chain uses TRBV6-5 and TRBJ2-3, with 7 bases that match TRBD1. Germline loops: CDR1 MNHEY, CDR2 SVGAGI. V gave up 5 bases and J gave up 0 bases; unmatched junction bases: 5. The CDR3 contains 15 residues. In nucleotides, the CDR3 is TGTGCCAGCAGTGCGGACAGGCCGAGCACAGATACGCAGTATTTT. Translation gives CASSADRPSTDTQYF.